Here is one T cell receptor (beta chain) with its context. V was shortened by 7 bases and J by 4 bases, with 19 bases between the two germline ends. Germline CDR1 is SNHLY and CDR2 is FYNNEI. This CDR3 is built from 15 residues. The repertoire was sequenced with immunoSEQ multiplex PCR; TCRdb's copy has only in-frame clones and lacks some. The specimen's table records about 190,000 clones. This record comes from a study of control samples from healthy donors and cancer patients. The chain has TRBV2 and TRBJ1-2, with D tentatively TRBD1 (6 bases). This clonotype was obtained from a woman aged 25-40 years in good health. Sequencing was done on a sample of blood. The CDR3 sequence: CASTSPAGVFYGYTF. The CDR3, as DNA: TGTGCCAGCACCTCCCCTGCAGGGGTGTTCTATGGCTACACCTTC.